This passage covers 3 T cell receptor beta chains from one sample sequenced in a study of regulatory T cells in long-lasting Graves disease. Library construction for TCR beta used iRepertoire HTBI primers and Arm-PCR of CDR3 regions. Each CDR3 protein gets one entry after TCRdb re-called the multiplex PCR reads with MiXCR. The profile shows about 310,000 distinct CDR3 sequences, around 21% of them singletons. Time point of the sample: persistent/refractory GD, antithyroid drugs over 5 years with positive TRAb. PBMCs were the source of the RNA used for TCR sequencing. The starting material was peripheral blood mononuclear cells (PBMCs), obtained when the disease was refractory, from a patient treated with antithyroid drugs. These receptors originate from a female donor with Graves disease.

V gene TRBV30 combines with J gene TRBJ2-1; 12 nucleotides match TRBD2. The CDR3 covers 16 residues. The V segment lost 0 bases and the J segment 7 bases; nucleotides outside the gene matches: 7. Germline V CDR1 and CDR2: GTSNPN, SVGIG (reference sequence). CDR3 in amino acids: CAWSVQAGTSGNEQFF. The CDR3 region has the DNA TGTGCCTGGAGTGTACAGGCCGGGACTAGCGGGAATGAGCAGTTCTTC.

In this sample, this clonotype turned up many times. The chain combines TRBV18 with TRBJ2-5, with a weak D call TRBD2 (5 bases). Germline CDR1 is KGHSH and CDR2 is LQKENI. The CDR3 loop spans 13 amino acids. V was cut by 3 bases and J by 4 bases, with 9 bases left in between. The CDR3 DNA follows: TGTGCCAGCTCACCTAGCGAGTCAGAGACCCAGTACTTC. Residues: CASSPSESETQYF.

In the case of this clonotype: This sequence may be a read error, since a much larger clone differs from it by one base. The V and J genes are TRBV6-2 or TRBV6-3 and TRBJ2-1, with D tentatively TRBD2 (6 bases). With the DNA end fitting TRBJ2-5 better, the J assignment may be wrong. In germline, CDR1 is MNHEY, CDR2 SVGEGT. This CDR3 has 17 amino acids. As DNA, the CDR3 is TGTGGCAGCAGTTACTACGGAGGGACCGGGACTCGAGAGACCCAGTACTTC. Amino acids: CGSSYYGGTGTRETQYF.